A selection of T cell receptor beta chains follows, all from one sample in a study of CD8 T cells in ankylosing spondylitis. From the 5' RACE reads, TCRdb called clonotypes with MiXCR, one entry per CDR3 protein. The sample records about 130,000 distinct CDR3 sequences, over 9.5% being singletons. Sequencing was carried out using blood, either unsorted or a sorted T cell fraction (not recorded which). All receptors come from a female donor with ankylosing spondylitis or in good health (not recorded which). The CDR3 runs from the conserved cysteine through the conserved F or W. The D gene is left open where the match is weak. Clone size is stated in some rows and not others, as once, few, many or a class when expanded.

j_gene | v_gene | d_gene | abundance | CDR3nt | CDR3aa
TRBJ2-2 | TRBV3-1 | - | many | TGTGCCAGCAGCCGATTATCTAGGGCCGGGGAGCTGTTTTTT | CASSRLSRAGELFF
TRBJ2-3 | TRBV7-9 | TRBD2 | - | TGTGCCAGCAGCGCTGGACTAGCGGGCGTGGGGACAGATACGCAGTATTTT | CASSAGLAGVGTDTQYF
TRBJ2-7 | TRBV14 | TRBD2 | many | TGTGCCAGCAGCCAAGGACTAGCGCCATACTTC | CASSQGLAPYF
TRBJ1-5 | TRBV6-2/TRBV6-3 | - | - | TGTGCCAGCAGTTCAGACGCTTCCCAGCCCCAGCATTTT | CASSSDASQPQHF
TRBJ1-3 | TRBV10-3 | - | many | TGTGCCATCAGTGAGCTGTCCTCTGGAAACACCATATATTTT | CAISELSSGNTIYF
TRBJ2-2 | TRBV5-1 | - | - | TGCGCCAGCAGCTTTCGAGAGACAACGAACACCGGGGAGCTGTTTTTT | CASSFRETTNTGELFF
TRBJ2-5 | TRBV5-1 | TRBD2 | many | TGCGCCAGCAGCTTGGTTGGGACTAGCGGTGAGACCCAGTACTTC | CASSLVGTSGETQYF
TRBJ2-1 | TRBV11-2 | TRBD2 | - | TGTGCCAGCATCCCGACTAGCGGCAATGAGCAGTTCTTC | CASIPTSGNEQFF
TRBJ2-7 | TRBV7-9 | - | - | TGTGCCAGCAGCTTAGATGTTTACGAGCAGTACTTC | CASSLDVYEQYF
TRBJ1-5 | TRBV24-1 | - | many | TGTGCCACCAGTGATCCAGGGGCAGGGGCGGGTCCCCAGCATTTT | CATSDPGAGAGPQHF
TRBJ1-4 | TRBV5-1 | - | many | TGCGCCAGCAGCTTTGAAGGGGGAGACGAAAAACTGTTTTTT | CASSFEGGDEKLFF
TRBJ2-1 | TRBV7-2 | TRBD2 | many | TGTGCCAGCAGCTCCTCCGGCGGGGGGGCCAATGAGCAGTTCTTC | CASSSSGGGANEQFF
TRBJ2-7 | TRBV20-1 | - | many | TGCAGTGCTAGAGATTACCTGATAACGTCCGAGCAGTACTTC | CSARDYLITSEQYF
TRBJ2-3 | TRBV23-1 | - | - | TGCGCCAGCAGTCTCGAGACTAGCACAGATACGCAGTATTTT | CASSLETSTDTQYF
TRBJ1-1 | TRBV12-3/TRBV12-4 | - | many | TGTGCCAGCAGTCCAGGGAGGATTGTGAACACTGAAGCTTTCTTT | CASSPGRIVNTEAFF
TRBJ1-1 | TRBV7-9 | TRBD1 | many | TGTGCCAGCAGTCCTGGACAGGGGAGCGCTGAAGCTTTCTTT | CASSPGQGSAEAFF
TRBJ2-1 | TRBV30 | - | many | TGTGCCTGGGCATGGGGCTCCTCCCTCAATGAGCAGTTCTTC | CAWAWGSSLNEQFF
TRBJ1-4 | TRBV9 | - | - | TGTGCCAGCAGCGCGAGACCCGGGTCTAATGAAAAACTGTTTTTT | CASSARPGSNEKLFF
TRBJ1-1 | TRBV5-1 | - | many | TGCGCCAGCAGCTTGGACCAAGGGACGGGTACTCGGGGCACTGAAGCTTTCTTT | CASSLDQGTGTRGTEAFF
TRBJ1-4 | TRBV29-1 | TRBD1 | few | TGCAGCGTTGAACCGGGACAGGGTTTGGAAAAACTGTTTTTT | CSVEPGQGLEKLFF
TRBJ2-2 | TRBV5-1 | - | many | TGCGCCAGCAGCAACGGCGCGAACACCGGGGAGCTGTTTTTT | CASSNGANTGELFF
TRBJ2-1 | TRBV7-2 | TRBD1 | many | TGTGCCAGCAGCTACACCAAGGGACAGAGCTCCTACAATGAGCAGTTCTTC | CASSYTKGQSSYNEQFF
TRBJ1-6 | TRBV7-2 | - | many | TGTGCCAGCAGCTTGCGAACAGGGTATAATTCACCCCTCCACTTT | CASSLRTGYNSPLHF
TRBJ2-7 | TRBV7-9 | - | many | TGTGCCAGCAGCTCCTCGTTGGAGTACGCCTACGAGCAGTACTTC | CASSSSLEYAYEQYF
TRBJ2-5 | TRBV6-1 | - | - | TGTGCCAGCACCCGTAGGGGCAGCACCGGGGAGACCCAGTACTTC | CASTRRGSTGETQYF
TRBJ2-1 | TRBV30 | TRBD2 | once | TGTGCCTGGGATAGCGGGGGGGCAAGGAATGAGCAGTTCTTC | CAWDSGGARNEQFF
TRBJ2-6 | TRBV10-3 | - | many | TGTGCCATCAGTGACCCCGTTAGGGCAGCTGGGGCCAACGTCCTGACTTTC | CAISDPVRAAGANVLTF